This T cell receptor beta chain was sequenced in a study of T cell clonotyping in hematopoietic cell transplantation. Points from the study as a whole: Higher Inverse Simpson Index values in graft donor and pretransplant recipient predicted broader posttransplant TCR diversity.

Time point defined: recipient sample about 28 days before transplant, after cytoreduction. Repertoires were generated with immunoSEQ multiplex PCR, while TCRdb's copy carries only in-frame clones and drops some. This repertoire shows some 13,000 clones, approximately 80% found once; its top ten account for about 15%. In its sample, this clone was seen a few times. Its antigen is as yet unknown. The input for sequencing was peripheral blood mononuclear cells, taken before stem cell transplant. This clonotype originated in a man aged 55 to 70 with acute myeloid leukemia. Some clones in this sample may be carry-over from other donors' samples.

Here the CDR3 reads CASSWTGGYGYTF. CDR3 bases: TGTGCCAGCAGTTGGACAGGGGGTTATGGCTACACCTTC. The chain uses TRBV27 and TRBJ1-2; TRBD1 matches at 10 bases. V dropped 4 bases and J dropped 5; count of bases not matched to a gene: 1. The CDR3 spans 13 residues. Germline V gene data show CDR1 as MNHEY and CDR2 as SMNVEV (reference sequence).